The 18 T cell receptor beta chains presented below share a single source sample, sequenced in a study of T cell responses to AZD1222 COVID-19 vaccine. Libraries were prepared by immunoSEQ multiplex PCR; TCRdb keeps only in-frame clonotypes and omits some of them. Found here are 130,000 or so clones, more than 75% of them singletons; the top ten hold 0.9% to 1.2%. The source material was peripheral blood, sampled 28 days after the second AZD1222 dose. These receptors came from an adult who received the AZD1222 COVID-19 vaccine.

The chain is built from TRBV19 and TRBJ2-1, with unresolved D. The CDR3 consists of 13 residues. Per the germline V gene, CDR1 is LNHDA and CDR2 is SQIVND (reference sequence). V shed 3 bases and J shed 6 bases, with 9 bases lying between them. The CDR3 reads CASSISRSNEQFF. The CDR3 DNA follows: TGTGCCAGTAGTATTTCTCGGAGCAATGAGCAGTTCTTC.

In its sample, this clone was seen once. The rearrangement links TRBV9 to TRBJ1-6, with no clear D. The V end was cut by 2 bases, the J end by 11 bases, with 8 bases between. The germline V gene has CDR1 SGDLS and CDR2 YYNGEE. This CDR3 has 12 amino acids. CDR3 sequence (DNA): TGTGCCAGCAGCGTTGGGAGTCCACCCCTCCACTTT. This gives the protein CASSVGSPPLHF.

The CDR3 is CASSIVGRSNYGYTF. CDR3 nucleotides: TGTGCCAGTAGTATAGTAGGCAGATCTAACTATGGCTACACCTTC. This chain joins TRBV19 and TRBJ1-2; D unclear. The CDR3 length is 15 residues. The V and J ends lost 1 base and 0 bases respectively, with 9 bases between them. Germline CDR1 and CDR2: LNHDA and SQIVND (reference sequence).

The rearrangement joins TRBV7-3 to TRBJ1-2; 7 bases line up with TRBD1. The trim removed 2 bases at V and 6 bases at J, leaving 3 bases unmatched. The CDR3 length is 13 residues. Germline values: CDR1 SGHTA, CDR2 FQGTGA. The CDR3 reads CASSLVQGHGYTF. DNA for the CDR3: TGTGCCAGCAGCTTAGTACAGGGGCATGGCTACACCTTC.

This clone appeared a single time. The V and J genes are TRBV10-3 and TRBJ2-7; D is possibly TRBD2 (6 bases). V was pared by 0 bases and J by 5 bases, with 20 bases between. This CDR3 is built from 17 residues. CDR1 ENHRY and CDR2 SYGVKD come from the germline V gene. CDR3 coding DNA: TGTGCCATCAGTGAGTCGGAAATCGCTATGGGGAGGCACGAGCAGTACTTC. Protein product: CAISESEIAMGRHEQYF.

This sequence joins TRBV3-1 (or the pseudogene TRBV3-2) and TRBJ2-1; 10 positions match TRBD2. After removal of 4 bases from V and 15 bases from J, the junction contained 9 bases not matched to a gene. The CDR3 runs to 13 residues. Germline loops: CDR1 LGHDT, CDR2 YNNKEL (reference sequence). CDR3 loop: CASSPREREGLFF. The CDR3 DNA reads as TGTGCCAGCAGCCCCAGAGAGCGGGAGGGCTTGTTCTTC.

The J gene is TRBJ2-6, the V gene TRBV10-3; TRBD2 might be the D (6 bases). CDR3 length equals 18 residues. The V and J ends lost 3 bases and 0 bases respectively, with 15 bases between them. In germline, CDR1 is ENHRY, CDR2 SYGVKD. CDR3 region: CAISDAGRRSSGANVLTF. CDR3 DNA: TGTGCCATCAGTGATGCGGGACGCCGGAGCTCTGGGGCCAACGTCCTGACTTTC.

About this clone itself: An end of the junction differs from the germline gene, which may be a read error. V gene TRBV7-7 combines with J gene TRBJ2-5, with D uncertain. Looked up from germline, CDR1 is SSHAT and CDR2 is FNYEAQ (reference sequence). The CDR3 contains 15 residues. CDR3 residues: CASSPQLAPQETQYF. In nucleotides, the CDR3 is TGTGCTAGCAGCCCGCAGCTCGCCCCCCAAGAGACCCAGTACTTC.

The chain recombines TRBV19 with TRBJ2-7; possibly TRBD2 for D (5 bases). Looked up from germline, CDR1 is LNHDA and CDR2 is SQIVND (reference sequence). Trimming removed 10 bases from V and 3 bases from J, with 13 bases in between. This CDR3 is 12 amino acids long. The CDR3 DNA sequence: TGTGCCACGAGGGCGCCCAACTACGAGCAGTACTTC. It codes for CATRAPNYEQYF. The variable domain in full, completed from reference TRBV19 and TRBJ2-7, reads DGGITQSPKYLFRKEGQNVTLSCEQNLNHDAMYWYRQDPGQGLRLIYYSQIVNDFQKGDIAEGYSVSREKKESFPLTVTSAQKNPTAFYLCATRAPNYEQYFGPGTRLTVT.

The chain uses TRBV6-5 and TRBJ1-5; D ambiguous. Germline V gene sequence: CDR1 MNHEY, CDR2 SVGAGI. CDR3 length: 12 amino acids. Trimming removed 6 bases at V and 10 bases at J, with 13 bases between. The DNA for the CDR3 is TGTGCCAGCAGCACCGGCTATGACCCCCAGCATTTT. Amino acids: CASSTGYDPQHF.

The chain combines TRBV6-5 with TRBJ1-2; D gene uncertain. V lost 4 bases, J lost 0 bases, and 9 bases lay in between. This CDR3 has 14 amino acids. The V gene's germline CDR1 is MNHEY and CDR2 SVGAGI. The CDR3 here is CASSSSYPNYGYTF. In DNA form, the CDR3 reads TGTGCCAGCAGTTCTAGCTACCCTAACTATGGCTACACCTTC.

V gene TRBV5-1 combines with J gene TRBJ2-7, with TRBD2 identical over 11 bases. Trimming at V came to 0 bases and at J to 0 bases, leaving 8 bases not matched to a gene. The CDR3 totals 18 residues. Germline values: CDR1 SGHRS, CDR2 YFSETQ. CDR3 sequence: CASSLAVAGGAPSYEQYF. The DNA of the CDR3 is TGCGCCAGCAGCTTGGCGGTAGCGGGAGGGGCGCCCTCCTACGAGCAGTACTTC.

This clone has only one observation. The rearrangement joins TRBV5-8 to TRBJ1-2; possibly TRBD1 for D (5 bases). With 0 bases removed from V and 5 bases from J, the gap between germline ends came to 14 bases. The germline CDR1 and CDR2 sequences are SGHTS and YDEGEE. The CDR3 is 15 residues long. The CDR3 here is CASSLVAGGPYGYTF. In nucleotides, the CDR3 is TGTGCCAGCAGCTTGGTCGCGGGGGGACCTTATGGCTACACCTTC. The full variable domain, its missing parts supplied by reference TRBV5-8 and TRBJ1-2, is EAGVTQSPTHLIKTRGQQATLRCSPISGHTSVYWYQQALGLGLQFLLWYDEGEERNRGNFPPRFSGRQFPNYSSELNVNALELEDSALYLCASSLVAGGPYGYTFGSGTRLTVV.

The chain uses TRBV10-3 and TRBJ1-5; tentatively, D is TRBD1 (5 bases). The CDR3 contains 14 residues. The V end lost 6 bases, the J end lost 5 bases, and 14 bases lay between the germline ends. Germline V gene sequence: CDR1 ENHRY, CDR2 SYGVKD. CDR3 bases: TGTGCCATCAGCCCGCAGGGTGGGGATCAGCCCCAGCATTTT. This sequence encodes CAISPQGGDQPQHF.

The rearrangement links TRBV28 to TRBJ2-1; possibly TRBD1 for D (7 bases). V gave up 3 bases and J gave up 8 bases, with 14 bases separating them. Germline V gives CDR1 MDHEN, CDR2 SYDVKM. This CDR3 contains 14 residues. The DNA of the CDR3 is TGTGCCAGCAGTTTGCTTGACAGGGACTATGAGCAGTTCTTC. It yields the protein CASSLLDRDYEQFF.

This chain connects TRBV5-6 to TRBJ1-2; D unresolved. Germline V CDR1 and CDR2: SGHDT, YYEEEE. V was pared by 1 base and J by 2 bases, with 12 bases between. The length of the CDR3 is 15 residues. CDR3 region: CASSLFELPNYGYTF. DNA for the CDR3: TGTGCCAGCAGCTTGTTCGAACTGCCAAACTATGGCTACACCTTC. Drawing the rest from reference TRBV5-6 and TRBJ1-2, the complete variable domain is DAGVTQSPTHLIKTRGQQVTLRCSPKSGHDTVSWYQQALGQGPQFIFQYYEEEERQRGNFPDRFSGHQFPNYSSELNVNALLLGDSALYLCASSLFELPNYGYTFGSGTRLTVV.

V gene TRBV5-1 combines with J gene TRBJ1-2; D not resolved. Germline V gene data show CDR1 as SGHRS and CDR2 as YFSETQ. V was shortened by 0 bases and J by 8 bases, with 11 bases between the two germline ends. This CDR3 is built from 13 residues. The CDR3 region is CASSLVGPQGYTF. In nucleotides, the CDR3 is TGCGCCAGCAGCTTGGTAGGGCCTCAGGGCTACACCTTC.

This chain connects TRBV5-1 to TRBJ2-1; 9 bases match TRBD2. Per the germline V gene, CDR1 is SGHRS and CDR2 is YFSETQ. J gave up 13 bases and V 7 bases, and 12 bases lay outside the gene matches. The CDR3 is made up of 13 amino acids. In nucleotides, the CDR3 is TGCGCCAGCCGGACTAGCGAGATAATGAGCCAGTTCTTC. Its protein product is CASRTSEIMSQFF.